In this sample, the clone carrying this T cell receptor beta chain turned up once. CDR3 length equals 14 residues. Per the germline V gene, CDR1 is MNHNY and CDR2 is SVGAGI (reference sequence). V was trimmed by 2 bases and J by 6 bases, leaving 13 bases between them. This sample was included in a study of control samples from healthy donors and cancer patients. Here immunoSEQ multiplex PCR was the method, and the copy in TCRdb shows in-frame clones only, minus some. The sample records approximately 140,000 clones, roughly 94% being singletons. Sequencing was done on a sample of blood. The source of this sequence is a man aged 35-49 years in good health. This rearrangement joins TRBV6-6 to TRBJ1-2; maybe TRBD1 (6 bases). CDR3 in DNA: TGTGCCAGCAGTTACCCCGGAGGGGGGGATGGCTACACCTTC. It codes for CASSYPGGGDGYTF.